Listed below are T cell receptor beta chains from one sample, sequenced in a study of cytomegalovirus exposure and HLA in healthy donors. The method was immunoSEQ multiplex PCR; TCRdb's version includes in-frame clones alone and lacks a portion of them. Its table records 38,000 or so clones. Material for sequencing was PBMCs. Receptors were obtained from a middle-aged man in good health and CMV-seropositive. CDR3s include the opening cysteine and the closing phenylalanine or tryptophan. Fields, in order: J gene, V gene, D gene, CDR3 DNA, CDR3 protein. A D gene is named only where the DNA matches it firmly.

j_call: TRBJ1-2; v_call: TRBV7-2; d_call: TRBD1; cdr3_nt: TGTGCCAGCAGCTTAGGCCCAGGGGGCAACAGCTATGGCTACACCTTC; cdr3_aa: CASSLGPGGNSYGYTF
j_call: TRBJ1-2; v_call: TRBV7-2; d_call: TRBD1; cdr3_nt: TGTGCCAGCAGCATTTCGACAGGGACTAACTATGGCTACACCTTC; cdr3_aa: CASSISTGTNYGYTF
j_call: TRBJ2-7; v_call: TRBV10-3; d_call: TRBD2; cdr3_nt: TGTGCCATCAAGGGGACTAGCGACTCCTACGAGCAGTACTTC; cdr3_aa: CAIKGTSDSYEQYF
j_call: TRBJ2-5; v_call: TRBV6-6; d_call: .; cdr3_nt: TGTGCCAGCAGTTACTCACGGGAGAGGGGGACCCAGTACTTC; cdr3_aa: CASSYSRERGTQYF
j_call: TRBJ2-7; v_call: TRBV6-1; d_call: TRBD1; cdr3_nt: TGTGCCAGCACCCTGGGACAGGGTCACTACGAGCAGTACTTC; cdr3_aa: CASTLGQGHYEQYF
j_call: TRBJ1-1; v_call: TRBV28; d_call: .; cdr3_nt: TGTGCCAGCACTGGTTTGGCGGGGGTTGGAACTGAAGCTTTCTTT; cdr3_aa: CASTGLAGVGTEAFF
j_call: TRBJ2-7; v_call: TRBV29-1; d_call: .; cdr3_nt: TGCAGCGTTTCTGGGGGCGCCTACGAGCAGTACTTC; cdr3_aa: CSVSGGAYEQYF
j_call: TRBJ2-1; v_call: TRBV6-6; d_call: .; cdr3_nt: TGTGCCAGCGCCCTCGGGGCAGGGGGGTGGGATGAGCAGTTCTTC; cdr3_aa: CASALGAGGWDEQFF
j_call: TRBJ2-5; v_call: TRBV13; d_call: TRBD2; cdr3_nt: TGTGCCAGCAGCTTAGGGACTAGCGGGAGGAGGGTGGAGACCCAGTACTTC; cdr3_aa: CASSLGTSGRRVETQYF
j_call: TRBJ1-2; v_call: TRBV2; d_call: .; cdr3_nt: TGTGCCACCAGCTTCGGGACAACTGGAGGTAACTATGGCTACACCTTC; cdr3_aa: CATSFGTTGGNYGYTF
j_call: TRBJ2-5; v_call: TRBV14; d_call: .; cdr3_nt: TGTGCCAGCAGCCTAAATACAGGCCCCCAAGAGACCCAGTACTTC; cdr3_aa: CASSLNTGPQETQYF
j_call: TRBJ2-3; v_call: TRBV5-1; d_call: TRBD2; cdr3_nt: TGCGCCAGCAGCTTGGAGTTAGCGGGAGCCGGGGGTACGCAGTATTTT; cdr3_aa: CASSLELAGAGGTQYF
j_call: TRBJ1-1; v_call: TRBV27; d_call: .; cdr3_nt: TGTGCCAGCAGTTTGTTGACAGGGAACACTGAAGCTTTCTTT; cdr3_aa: CASSLLTGNTEAFF
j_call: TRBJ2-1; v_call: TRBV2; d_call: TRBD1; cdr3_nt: TGTGCCAGCAGCCAGACAGGGAACTCCTACAATGAGCAGTTCTTC; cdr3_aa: CASSQTGNSYNEQFF
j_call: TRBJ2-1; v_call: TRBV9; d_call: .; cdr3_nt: TGTGCCAGCAGCGTAGGGCAAAGCAATGAGCAGTTCTTC; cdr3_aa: CASSVGQSNEQFF
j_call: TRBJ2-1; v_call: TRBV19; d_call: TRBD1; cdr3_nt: TGTGCCAGTAGTATGTGGGGACAGCGTAGGAATGAGCAGTTCTTC; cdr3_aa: CASSMWGQRRNEQFF
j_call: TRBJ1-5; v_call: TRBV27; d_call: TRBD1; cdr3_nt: TGTGCCAGCAGCCTGAAGGGCAGGGGGCTTCAGCCCCAGCATTTT; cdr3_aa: CASSLKGRGLQPQHF
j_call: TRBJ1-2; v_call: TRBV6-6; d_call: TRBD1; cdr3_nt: TGTGCCGGCGGGTCCGGGACAGAGGTCTATGGCTACACCTTC; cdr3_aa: CAGGSGTEVYGYTF
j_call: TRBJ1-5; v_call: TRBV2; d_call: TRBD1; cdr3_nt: TGTGCCAGCAGTCGGGACAGGGAGGGAGGCCAGCCCCAGCATTTT; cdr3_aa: CASSRDREGGQPQHF
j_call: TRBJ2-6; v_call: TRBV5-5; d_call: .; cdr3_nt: TGTGCCAGCAGCTTTCAGGACTCTGGGGCCAACGTCCTGACTTTC; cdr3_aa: CASSFQDSGANVLTF
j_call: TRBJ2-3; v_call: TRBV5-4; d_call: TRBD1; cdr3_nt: TGTGCCAGCAGCTTAGGACAGGGGGCAGATACGCAGTATTTT; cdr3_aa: CASSLGQGADTQYF
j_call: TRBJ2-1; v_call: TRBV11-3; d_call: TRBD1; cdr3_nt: TGTGCCAGCAGCTTGGGACAGCTTAGGGAGCAGTTCTTC; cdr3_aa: CASSLGQLREQFF
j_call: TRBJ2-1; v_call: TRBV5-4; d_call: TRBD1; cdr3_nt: TGTGCCAGCAGCAAAGGACAGGGGCTATACAATGAGCAGTTCTTC; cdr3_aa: CASSKGQGLYNEQFF
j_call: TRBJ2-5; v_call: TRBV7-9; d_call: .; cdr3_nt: TGTGCCAGCAGCCCGGGCCAAGAGACCCAGTACTTC; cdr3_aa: CASSPGQETQYF
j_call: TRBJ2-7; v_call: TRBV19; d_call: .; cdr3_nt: TGTGCCAGTAGTATAGACAGGGGATCCGAGCAGTACTTC; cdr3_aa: CASSIDRGSEQYF
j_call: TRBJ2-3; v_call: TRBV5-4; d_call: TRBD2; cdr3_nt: TGTGCCAGCAGCCTACTAGCGGGAAGAGGTGGAGATACGCAGTATTTT; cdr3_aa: CASSLLAGRGGDTQYF
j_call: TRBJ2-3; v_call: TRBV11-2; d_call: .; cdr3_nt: TGTGCCAGCAGCTCCCGGGGAGCGACCATCACAGATACGCAGTATTTT; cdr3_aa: CASSSRGATITDTQYF
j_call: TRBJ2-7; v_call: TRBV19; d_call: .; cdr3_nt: TGTGCCAGTAGTCCCTCGGCGGACTCCTACGAGCAGTACTTC; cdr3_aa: CASSPSADSYEQYF
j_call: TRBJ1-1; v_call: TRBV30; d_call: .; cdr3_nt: TGTGCCTGGAGTGTGGGGGGAGTTGCTGAAGCTTTCTTT; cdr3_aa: CAWSVGGVAEAFF
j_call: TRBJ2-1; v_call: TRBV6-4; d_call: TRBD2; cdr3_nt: TGTGCCAGCAGTGACTCGGGGGACGGGAGGGCCCGACAGCAGTTCTTC; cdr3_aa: CASSDSGDGRARQQFF
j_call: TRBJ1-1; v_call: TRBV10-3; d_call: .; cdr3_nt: TGTGCCATCAGGAAGGCAGGTCTGAACACTGAAGCTTTCTTT; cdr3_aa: CAIRKAGLNTEAFF
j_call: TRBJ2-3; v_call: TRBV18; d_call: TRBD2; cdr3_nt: TGTGCCAGCTCACCGGGCTTAGCGGGAGTTACGATAGATACGCAGTATTTT; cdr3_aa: CASSPGLAGVTIDTQYF
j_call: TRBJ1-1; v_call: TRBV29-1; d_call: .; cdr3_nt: TGCAGCGCCCCGGACAGATTGAACACTGAAGCTTTCTTT; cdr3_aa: CSAPDRLNTEAFF
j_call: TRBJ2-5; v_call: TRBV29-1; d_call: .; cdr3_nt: TGCAGCGTTGCCCGAGGGGGTAGTAGAGAAGGAGAGACCCAGTACTTC; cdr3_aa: CSVARGGSREGETQYF
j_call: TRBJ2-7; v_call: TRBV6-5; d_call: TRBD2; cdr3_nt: TGTGCCAGCAGAAGAACTAGCGGGAGGGCGAACGAGCAGTACTTC; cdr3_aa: CASRRTSGRANEQYF